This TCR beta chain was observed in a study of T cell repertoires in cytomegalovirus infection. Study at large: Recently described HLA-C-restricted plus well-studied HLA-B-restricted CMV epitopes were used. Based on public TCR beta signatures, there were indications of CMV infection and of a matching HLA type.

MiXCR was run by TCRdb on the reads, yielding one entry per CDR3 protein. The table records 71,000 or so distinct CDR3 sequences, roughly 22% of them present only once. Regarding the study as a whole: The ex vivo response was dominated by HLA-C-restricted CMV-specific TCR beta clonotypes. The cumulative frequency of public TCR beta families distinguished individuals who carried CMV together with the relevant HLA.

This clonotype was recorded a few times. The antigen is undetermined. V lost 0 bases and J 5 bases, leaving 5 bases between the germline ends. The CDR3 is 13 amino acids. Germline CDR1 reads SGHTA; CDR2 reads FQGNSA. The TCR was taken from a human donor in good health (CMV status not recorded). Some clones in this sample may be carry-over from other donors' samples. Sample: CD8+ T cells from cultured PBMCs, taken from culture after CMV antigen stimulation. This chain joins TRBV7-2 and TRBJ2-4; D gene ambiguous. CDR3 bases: TGTGCCAGCAGCTTAGCCGGTGAAAACATTCAGTACTTC. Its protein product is CASSLAGENIQYF.